This T cell receptor (beta chain) is drawn from a study of cytomegalovirus exposure and HLA in healthy donors. As for the study in general: An early release of data contained approximately 80 million unique TCRs, which came from HLA-typed donors. Study-wide findings and caveats: In a later analysis, specific HLA alleles were associated with approximately 17,000 TCR beta sequences at a 0.05 false discovery rate. Common viral pathogens (according to a later analysis) appeared linked to several of the most significant clusters. Rare sequences made up most TCRs, while some public TCRs were found in many donors.

PCR was performed using 60 Vbeta and 13 Jbeta primers. Repertoires were generated with immunoSEQ multiplex PCR, while TCRdb's copy carries only in-frame clones and drops some. The table includes around 99,000 clones, 63% detected once. As for this clone: Its antigen is unidentified.

CDR1 is SGHDT, CDR2 YYEEEE, per germline. Trimming pared 2 bases from V and 4 bases from J, leaving 9 bases between. This CDR3 has 13 amino acids. The clonotype comes from a woman aged 30 to 39 in good health and CMV-seronegative. The rearrangement joins TRBV5-6 to TRBJ1-1; D is ambiguous. Material for sequencing was PBMCs. CDR3 in DNA: TGTGCCAGCAGCTTTTCGGGGTTCACTGAAGCTTTCTTT. Translation gives CASSFSGFTEAFF.